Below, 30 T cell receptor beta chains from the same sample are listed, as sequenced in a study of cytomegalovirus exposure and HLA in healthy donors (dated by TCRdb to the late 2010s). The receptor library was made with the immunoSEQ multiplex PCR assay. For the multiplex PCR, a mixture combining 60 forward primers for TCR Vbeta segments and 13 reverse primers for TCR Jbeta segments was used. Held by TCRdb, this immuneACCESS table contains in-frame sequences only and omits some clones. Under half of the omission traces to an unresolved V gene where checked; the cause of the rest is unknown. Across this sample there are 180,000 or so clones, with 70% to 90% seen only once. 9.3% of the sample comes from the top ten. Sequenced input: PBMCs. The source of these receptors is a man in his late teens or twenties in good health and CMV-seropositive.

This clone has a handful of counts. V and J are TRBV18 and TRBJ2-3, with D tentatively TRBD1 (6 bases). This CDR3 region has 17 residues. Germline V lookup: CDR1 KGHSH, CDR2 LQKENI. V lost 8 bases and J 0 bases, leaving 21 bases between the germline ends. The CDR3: CASAPLTGSASTDTQYF. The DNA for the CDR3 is TGTGCCAGCGCGCCTCTAACAGGGAGTGCCAGCACAGATACGCAGTATTTT.

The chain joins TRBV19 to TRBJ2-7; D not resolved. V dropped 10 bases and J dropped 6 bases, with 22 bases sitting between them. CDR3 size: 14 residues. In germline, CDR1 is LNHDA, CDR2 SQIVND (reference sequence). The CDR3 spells CATAPLVRGSEQYF. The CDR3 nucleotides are TGTGCCACCGCCCCGCTAGTCCGCGGTTCCGAGCAGTACTTC.

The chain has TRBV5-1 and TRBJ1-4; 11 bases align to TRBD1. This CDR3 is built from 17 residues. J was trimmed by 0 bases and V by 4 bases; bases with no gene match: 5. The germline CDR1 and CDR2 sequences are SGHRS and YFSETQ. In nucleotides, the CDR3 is TGCGCCAGCAGCCTAGGACAGGGGGCGTCAACTAATGAAAAACTGTTTTTT. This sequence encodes CASSLGQGASTNEKLFF. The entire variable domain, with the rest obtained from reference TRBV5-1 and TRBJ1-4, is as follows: KAGVTQTPRYLIKTRGQQVTLSCSPISGHRSVSWYQQTPGQGLQFLFEYFSETQRNKGNFPGRFSGRQFSNSRSEMNVSTLELGDSALYLCASSLGQGASTNEKLFFGSGTQLSVL.

The CDR3 nucleotides read TGTGCCAGCAGCTTAGGGGGACTAGGATTAAGTGAGACCCAGTACTTC. This translates into CASSLGGLGLSETQYF. V usage is TRBV7-9 and J usage is TRBJ2-5; 8 positions match TRBD2. Per the germline V gene, CDR1 is SEHNR and CDR2 is FQNEAQ (reference sequence). This CDR3 region has 16 residues. The V segment lost 1 base and the J segment 5 bases; nucleotides outside the gene matches: 9.

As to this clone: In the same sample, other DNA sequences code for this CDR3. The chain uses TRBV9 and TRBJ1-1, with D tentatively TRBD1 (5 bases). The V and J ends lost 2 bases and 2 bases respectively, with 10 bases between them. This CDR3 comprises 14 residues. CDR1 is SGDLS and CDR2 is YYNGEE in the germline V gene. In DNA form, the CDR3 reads TGTGCCAGCAGCGTGGGGGGTAGTAACACTGAAGCTTTCTTT. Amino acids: CASSVGGSNTEAFF.

Here the CDR3 DNA reads TGTGCCAGCAGTTACTCGAGGGGGGGCTACAATGAGCAGTTCTTC. It codes for CASSYSRGGYNEQFF. This rearrangement joins TRBV6-5 to TRBJ2-1; the D gene is possibly TRBD2 (7 bases). With 0 bases removed from V and 3 bases from J, the gap between germline ends came to 9 bases. The germline V gene encodes CDR1 MNHEY and CDR2 SVGAGI. This CDR3 has 15 amino acids.

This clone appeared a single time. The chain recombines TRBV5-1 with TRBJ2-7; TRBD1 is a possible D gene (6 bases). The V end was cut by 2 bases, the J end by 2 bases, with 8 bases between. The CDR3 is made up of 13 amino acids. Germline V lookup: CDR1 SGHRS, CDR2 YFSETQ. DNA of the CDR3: TGCGCCAGCAGCTTCGGACAGACCTACGAGCAGTACTTC. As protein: CASSFGQTYEQYF.

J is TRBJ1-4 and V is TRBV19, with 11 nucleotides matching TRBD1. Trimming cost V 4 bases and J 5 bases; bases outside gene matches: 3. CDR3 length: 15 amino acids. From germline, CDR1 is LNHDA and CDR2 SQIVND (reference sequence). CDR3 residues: CASSTRTGGNEKLFF. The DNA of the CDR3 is TGTGCCAGTAGTACCAGGACAGGGGGCAATGAAAAACTGTTTTTT.

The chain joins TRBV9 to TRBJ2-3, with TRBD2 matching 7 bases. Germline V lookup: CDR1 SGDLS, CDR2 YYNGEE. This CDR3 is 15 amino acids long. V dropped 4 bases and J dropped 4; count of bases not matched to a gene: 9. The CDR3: CASSTSAGRADTQYF. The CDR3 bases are TGTGCCAGCAGCACTTCGGCGGGGAGGGCAGATACGCAGTATTTT.

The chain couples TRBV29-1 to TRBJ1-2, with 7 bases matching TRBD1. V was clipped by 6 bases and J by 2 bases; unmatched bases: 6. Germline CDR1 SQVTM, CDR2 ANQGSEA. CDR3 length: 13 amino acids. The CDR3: CSVPQGTNYGYTF. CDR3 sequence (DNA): TGCAGCGTACCACAGGGGACCAACTATGGCTACACCTTC.

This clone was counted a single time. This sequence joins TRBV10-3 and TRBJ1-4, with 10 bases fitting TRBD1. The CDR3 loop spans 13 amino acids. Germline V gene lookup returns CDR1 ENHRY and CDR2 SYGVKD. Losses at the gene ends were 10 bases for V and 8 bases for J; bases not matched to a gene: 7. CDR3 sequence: CATTGQGREKLFF. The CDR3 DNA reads TGTGCCACCACGGGACAGGGGCGCGAAAAACTGTTTTTT.

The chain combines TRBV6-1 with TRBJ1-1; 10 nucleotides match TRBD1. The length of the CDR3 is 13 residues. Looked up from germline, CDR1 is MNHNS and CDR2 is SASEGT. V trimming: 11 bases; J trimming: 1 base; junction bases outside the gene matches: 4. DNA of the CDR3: TGTGCCTCCCGACAGGGGGCGAACACTGAAGCTTTCTTT. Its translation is CASRQGANTEAFF.

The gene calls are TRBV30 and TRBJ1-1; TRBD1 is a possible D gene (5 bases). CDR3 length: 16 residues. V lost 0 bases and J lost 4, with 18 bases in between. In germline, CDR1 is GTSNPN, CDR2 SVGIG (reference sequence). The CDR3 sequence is CAWSVWEDMRSTEAFF. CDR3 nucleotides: TGTGCCTGGAGTGTCTGGGAGGACATGCGAAGCACTGAAGCTTTCTTT.

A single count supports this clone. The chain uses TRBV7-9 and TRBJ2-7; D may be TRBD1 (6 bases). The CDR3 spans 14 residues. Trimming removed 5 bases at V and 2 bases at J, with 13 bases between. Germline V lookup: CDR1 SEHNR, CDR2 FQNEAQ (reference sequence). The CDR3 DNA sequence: TGTGCCAGCAGCCCAAGGGGACAACCCTACGAGCAGTACTTC. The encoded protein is CASSPRGQPYEQYF.

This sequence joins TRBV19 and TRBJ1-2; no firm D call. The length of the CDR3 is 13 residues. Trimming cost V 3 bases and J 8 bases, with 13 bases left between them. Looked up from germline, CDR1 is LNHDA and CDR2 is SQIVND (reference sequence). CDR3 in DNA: TGTGCCAGTAGTATTAAGCCGTGGTACGGCTACACCTTC. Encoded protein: CASSIKPWYGYTF.

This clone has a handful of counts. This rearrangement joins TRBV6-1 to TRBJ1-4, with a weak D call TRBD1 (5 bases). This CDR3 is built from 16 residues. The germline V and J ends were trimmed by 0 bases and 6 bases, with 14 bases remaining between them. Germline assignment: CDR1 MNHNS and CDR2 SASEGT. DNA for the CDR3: TGTGCCAGCAGTGAAGCGCAGAGCAGGGCCGATGAAAAACTGTTTTTT. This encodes CASSEAQSRADEKLFF.

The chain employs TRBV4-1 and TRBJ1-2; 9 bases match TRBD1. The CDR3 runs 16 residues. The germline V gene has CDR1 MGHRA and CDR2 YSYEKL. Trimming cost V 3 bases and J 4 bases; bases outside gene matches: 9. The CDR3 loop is CASSHAGTGSLYGYTF. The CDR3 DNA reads TGCGCCAGCAGCCACGCCGGGACAGGGAGCCTCTATGGCTACACCTTC.

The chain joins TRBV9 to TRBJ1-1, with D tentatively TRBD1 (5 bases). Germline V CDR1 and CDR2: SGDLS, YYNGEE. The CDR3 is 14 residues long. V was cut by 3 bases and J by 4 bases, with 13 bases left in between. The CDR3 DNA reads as TGTGCCAGCAGCGGCAGGGTTAGTTCCACTGAAGCTTTCTTT. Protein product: CASSGRVSSTEAFF.

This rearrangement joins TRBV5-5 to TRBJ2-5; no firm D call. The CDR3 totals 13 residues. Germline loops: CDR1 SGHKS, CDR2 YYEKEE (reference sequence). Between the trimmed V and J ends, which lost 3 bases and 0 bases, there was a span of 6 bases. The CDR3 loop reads CASSSGYQETQYF. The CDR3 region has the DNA TGTGCCAGCAGCTCAGGATACCAAGAGACCCAGTACTTC.

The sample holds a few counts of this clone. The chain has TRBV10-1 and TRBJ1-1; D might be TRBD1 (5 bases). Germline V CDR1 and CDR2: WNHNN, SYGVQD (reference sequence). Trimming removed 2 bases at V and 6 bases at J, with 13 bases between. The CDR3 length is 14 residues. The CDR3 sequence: CASSEGRGYAEAFF. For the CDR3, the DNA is TGCGCCAGCAGTGAGGGAAGGGGCTACGCTGAAGCTTTCTTT.

The CDR3 sequence: CASSQSWTVSSSYEQYF. Written as DNA, the CDR3 is TGCGCCAGCAGTCAATCGTGGACAGTCTCGAGCTCCTACGAGCAGTACTTC. V and J are TRBV23-1 and TRBJ2-7, with D possibly matching TRBD1 (6 bases). TRBV23-1 is designated an ORF whose function remains uncertain. This CDR3 is built from 17 residues. V dropped 0 bases and J dropped 0 bases, with 15 bases sitting between them.

DNA of the CDR3: TGCGCCAGCAGCTTGTCGCCAGGGAATAATCAGCCCCAGCATTTT. Its protein product is CASSLSPGNNQPQHF. The chain carries TRBV5-1 and TRBJ1-5; possibly TRBD1 for D (5 bases). V was clipped by 1 base and J by 4 bases, with 12 bases between them. CDR3 length: 15 residues. CDR1 and CDR2 (germline): SGHRS, YFSETQ.

For the CDR3, the DNA is TGTGCCAGCAGCCTTAGCGGACCTCTTGGCTACACCTTC. It yields the protein CASSLSGPLGYTF. This chain uses TRBV9 with TRBJ1-2; no clear D. CDR3 size: 13 residues. Deletions cut 4 bases from V and 7 bases from J, with 14 bases between. Germline CDR1 reads SGDLS; CDR2 reads YYNGEE.

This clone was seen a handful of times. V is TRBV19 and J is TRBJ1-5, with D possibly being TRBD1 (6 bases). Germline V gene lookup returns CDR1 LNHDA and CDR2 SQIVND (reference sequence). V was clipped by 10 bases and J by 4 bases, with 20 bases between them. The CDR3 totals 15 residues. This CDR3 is CATRPGRGPNQPQHF. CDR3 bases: TGTGCCACCCGACCGGGCAGGGGCCCAAATCAGCCCCAGCATTTT. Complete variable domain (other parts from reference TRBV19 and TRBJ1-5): DGGITQSPKYLFRKEGQNVTLSCEQNLNHDAMYWYRQDPGQGLRLIYYSQIVNDFQKGDIAEGYSVSREKKESFPLTVTSAQKNPTAFYLCATRPGRGPNQPQHFGDGTRLSIL.

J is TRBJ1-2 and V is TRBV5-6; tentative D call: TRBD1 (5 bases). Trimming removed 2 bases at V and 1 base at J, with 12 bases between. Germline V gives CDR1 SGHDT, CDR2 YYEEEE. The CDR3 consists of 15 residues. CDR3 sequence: CASSFPGRVNYGYTF. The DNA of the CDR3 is TGTGCCAGCAGCTTCCCAGGCAGGGTTAACTATGGCTACACCTTC. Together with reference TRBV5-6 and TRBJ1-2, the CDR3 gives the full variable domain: DAGVTQSPTHLIKTRGQQVTLRCSPKSGHDTVSWYQQALGQGPQFIFQYYEEEERQRGNFPDRFSGHQFPNYSSELNVNALLLGDSALYLCASSFPGRVNYGYTFGSGTRLTVV.

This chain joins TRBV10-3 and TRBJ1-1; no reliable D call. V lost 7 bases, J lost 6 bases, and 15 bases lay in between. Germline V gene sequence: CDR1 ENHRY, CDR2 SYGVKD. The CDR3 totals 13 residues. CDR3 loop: CAITSGSTAEAFF. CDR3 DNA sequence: TGTGCCATCACGTCGGGTTCTACGGCTGAAGCTTTCTTT.

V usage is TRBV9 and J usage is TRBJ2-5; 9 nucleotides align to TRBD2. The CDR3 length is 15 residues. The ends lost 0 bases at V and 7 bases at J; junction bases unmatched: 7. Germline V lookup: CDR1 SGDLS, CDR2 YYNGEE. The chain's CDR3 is CASSVAASGEATQYF. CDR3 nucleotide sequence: TGTGCCAGCAGCGTAGCTGCTAGCGGGGAGGCGACCCAGTACTTC.

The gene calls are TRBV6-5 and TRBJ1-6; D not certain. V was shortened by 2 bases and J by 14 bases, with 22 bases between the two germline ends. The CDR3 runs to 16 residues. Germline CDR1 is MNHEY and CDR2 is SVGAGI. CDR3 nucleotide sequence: TGTGCCAGCAGTTACGGCCCCGATGTTGTTAACGGGGCCCTCCACTTT. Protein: CASSYGPDVVNGALHF.

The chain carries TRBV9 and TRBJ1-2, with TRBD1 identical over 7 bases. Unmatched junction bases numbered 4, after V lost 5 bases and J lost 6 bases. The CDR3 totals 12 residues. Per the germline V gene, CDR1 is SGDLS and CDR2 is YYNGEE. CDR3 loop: CASSDRVDGYTF. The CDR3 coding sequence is TGTGCCAGCAGTGACAGGGTAGATGGCTACACCTTC.

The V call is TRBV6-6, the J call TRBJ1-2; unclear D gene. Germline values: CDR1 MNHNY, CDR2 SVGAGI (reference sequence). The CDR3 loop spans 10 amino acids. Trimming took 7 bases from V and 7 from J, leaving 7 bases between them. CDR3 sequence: CASKTLGYTF. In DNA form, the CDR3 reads TGTGCCAGCAAGACTCTTGGCTACACCTTC.